Sequencing of this T cell receptor (beta chain) was carried out in a study of blood T cell repertoires in COVID-19. Study-wide context: Samples taken during acute and convalescent COVID-19 were collected in the United States, Italy and Spain.

Data came from immunoSEQ multiplex PCR; TCRdb stores just in-frame clones and leaves some out. The data hold some 230,000 clones, with 75% to 85% observed a single time. V was shortened by 3 bases and J by 2 bases, with 10 bases between the two germline ends. The CDR3 is 14 residues long. Germline V gene sequence: CDR1 LGHDT, CDR2 YNNKEL (reference sequence). This TCR derives from an elderly woman with COVID-19, enrolled during active disease. The chain combines TRBV3-1 (or the pseudogene TRBV3-2) with TRBJ2-5; D possibly corresponds to TRBD2 (5 bases). What was sequenced was peripheral blood. CDR3 DNA sequence: TGTGCCAGCAGCCACGGGGTGGGGCAAGAGACCCAGTACTTC. This gives the protein CASSHGVGQETQYF.